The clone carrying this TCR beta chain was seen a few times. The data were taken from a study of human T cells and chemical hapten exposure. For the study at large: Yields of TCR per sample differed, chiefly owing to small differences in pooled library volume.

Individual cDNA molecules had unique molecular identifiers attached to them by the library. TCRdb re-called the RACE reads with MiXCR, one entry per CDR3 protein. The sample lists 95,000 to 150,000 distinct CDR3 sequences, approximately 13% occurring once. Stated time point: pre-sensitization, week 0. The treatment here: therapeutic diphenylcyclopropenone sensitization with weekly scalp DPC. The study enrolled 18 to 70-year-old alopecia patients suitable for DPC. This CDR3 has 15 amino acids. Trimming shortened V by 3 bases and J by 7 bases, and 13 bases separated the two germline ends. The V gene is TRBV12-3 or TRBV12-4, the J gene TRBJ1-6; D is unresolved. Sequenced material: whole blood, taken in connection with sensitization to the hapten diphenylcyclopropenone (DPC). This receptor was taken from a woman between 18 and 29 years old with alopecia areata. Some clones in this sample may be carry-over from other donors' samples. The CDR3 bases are TGTGCCAGCAGTTTGACGGCAGGCCAGAATTCACCCCTCCACTTT. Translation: CASSLTAGQNSPLHF.